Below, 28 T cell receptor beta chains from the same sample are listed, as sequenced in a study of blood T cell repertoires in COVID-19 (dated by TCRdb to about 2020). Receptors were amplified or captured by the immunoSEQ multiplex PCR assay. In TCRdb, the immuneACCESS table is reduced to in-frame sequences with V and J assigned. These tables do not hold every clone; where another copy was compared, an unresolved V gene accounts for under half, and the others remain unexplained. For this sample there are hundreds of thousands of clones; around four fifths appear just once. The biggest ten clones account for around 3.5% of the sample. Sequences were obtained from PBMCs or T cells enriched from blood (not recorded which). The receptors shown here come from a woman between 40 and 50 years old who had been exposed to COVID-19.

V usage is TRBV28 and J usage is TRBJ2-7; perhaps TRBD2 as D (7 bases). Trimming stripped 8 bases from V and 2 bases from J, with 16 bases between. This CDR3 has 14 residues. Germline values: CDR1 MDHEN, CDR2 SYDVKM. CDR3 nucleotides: TGTGCCAGCCGTTCTGAGGGGGGGGCCTACGAGCAGTACTTC. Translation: CASRSEGGAYEQYF.

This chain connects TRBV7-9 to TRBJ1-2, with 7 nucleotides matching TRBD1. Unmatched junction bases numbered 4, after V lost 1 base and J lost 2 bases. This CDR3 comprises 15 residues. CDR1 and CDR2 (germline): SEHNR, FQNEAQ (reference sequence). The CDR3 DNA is TGTGCCAGCAGCTTAGTTAGGGGGCAAAACTATGGCTACACCTTC. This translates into CASSLVRGQNYGYTF.

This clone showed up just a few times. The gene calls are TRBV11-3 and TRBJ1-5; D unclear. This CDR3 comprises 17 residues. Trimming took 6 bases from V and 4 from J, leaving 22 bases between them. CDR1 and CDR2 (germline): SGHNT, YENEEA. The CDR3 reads CASSKPLGGPRNQPQHF. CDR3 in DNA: TGTGCCAGCAGTAAGCCATTGGGAGGGCCTCGGAATCAGCCCCAGCATTTT.

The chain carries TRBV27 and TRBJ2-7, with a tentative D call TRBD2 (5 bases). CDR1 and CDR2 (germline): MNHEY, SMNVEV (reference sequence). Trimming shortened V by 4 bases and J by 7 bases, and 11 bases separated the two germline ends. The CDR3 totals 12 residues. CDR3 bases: TGTGCCAGCAGTTATATCTCGGGGGAGCAGTACTTC. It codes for CASSYISGEQYF.

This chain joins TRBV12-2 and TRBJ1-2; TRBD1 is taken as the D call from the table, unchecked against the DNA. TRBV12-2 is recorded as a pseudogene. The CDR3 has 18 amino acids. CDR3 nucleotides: TGTGCAAGTTCGCCTATTACCCGATGGGACAGGGTACTCTATGGCTACACCTTC. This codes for CASSPITRWDRVLYGYTF.

The CDR3 DNA reads as TGCGCCAGCAGCCCGGACAGGGAGAACACTGAAGCTTTCTTT. This sequence encodes CASSPDRENTEAFF. V usage is TRBV5-1 and J usage is TRBJ1-1, with 8 nucleotides matching TRBD1. From germline, CDR1 is SGHRS and CDR2 YFSETQ. V was pared by 4 bases and J by 1 base, with 3 bases of the junction left unmatched. The CDR3 runs to 14 residues.

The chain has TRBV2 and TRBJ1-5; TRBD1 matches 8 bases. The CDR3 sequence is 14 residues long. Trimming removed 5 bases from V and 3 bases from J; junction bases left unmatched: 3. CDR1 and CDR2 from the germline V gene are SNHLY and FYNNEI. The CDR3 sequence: CASSWTGNNQPQHF. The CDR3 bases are TGTGCCAGCAGTTGGACAGGGAACAATCAGCCCCAGCATTTT.

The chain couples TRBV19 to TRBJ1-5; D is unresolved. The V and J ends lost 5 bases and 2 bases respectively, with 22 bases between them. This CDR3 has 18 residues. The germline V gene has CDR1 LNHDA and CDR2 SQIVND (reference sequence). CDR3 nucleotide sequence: TGTGCCAGTAGTCCCTCGGCCGGGAGAACTGATGGCAATCAGCCCCAGCATTTT. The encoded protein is CASSPSAGRTDGNQPQHF.

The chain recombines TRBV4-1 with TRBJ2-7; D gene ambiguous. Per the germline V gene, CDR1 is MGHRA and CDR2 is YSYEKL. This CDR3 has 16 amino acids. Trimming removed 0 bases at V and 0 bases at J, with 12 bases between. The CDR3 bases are TGCGCCAGCAGCCAAGATCGCCGAGGCGGCTCCTACGAGCAGTACTTC. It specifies CASSQDRRGGSYEQYF.

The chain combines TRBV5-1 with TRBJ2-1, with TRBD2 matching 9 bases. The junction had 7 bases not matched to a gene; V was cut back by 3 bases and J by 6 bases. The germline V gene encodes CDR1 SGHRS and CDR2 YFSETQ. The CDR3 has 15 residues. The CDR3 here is CASSSERGAINEQFF. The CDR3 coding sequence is TGCGCCAGCAGCTCTGAGCGGGGGGCAATCAATGAGCAGTTCTTC. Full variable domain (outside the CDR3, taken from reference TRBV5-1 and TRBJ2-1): KAGVTQTPRYLIKTRGQQVTLSCSPISGHRSVSWYQQTPGQGLQFLFEYFSETQRNKGNFPGRFSGRQFSNSRSEMNVSTLELGDSALYLCASSSERGAINEQFFGPGTRLTVL.

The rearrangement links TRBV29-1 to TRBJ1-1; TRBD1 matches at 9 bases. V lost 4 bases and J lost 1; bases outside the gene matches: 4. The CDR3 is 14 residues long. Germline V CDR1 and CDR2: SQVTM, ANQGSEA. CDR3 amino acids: CSVAQQGANTEAFF. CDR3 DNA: TGCAGCGTTGCCCAACAGGGGGCGAACACTGAAGCTTTCTTT.

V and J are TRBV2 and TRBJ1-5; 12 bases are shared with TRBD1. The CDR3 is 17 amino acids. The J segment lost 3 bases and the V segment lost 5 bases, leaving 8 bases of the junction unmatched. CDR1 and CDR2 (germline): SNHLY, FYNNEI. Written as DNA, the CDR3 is TGTGCCAGCAGTTCAACCGGGACAGGGGGCGTCAATCAGCCCCAGCATTTT. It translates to CASSSTGTGGVNQPQHF. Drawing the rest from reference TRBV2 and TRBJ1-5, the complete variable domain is EPEVTQTPSHQVTQMGQEVILRCVPISNHLYFYWYRQILGQKVEFLVSFYNNEISEKSEIFDDQFSVERPDGSNFTLKIRSTKLEDSAMYFCASSSTGTGGVNQPQHFGDGTRLSIL.

The CDR3 region has the DNA TGTGCCAGTAGTATAAGGGGGACAGGGGACTCTAAACACGGGGAGCTGTTTTTT. Translation gives CASSIRGTGDSKHGELFF. J is TRBJ2-2 and V is TRBV19, with 10 bases lining up with TRBD1. This CDR3 comprises 18 residues. Germline lookup yields CDR1 LNHDA and CDR2 SQIVND (reference sequence). V shed 2 bases, J shed 7 bases, and the junction held 13 bases outside the gene matches.

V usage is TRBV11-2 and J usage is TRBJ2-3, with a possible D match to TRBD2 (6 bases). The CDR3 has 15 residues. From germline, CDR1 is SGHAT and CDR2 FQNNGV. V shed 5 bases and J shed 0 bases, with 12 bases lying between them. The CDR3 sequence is CASSRRLDSTDTQYF. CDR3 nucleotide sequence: TGTGCCAGCAGCCGACGACTAGACAGCACAGATACGCAGTATTTT.

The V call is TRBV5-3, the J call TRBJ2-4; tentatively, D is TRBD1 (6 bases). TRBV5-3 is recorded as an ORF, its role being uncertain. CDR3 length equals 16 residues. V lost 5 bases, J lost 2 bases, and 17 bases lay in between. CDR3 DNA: TGTGCCAGAAGAGGGGGAGAACAATATACCAAAAACATTCAGTACTTC. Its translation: CARRGGEQYTKNIQYF.

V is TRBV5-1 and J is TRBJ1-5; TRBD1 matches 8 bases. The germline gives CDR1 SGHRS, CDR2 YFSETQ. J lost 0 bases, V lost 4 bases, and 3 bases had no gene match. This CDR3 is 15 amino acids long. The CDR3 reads CASSATGDSNQPQHF. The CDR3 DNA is TGCGCCAGCAGCGCGACAGGGGATAGCAATCAGCCCCAGCATTTT.

CDR3 sequence reads: CASSQEHEAFF. Written as DNA, the CDR3 is TGTGCCAGCAGCCAAGAACATGAAGCTTTCTTT. The genes are TRBV3-1 (or the pseudogene TRBV3-2) and TRBJ1-1; D uncertain. V was pared by 0 bases and J by 7 bases, with 3 bases between. This CDR3 is built from 11 residues. Looked up from germline, CDR1 is LGHDT and CDR2 is YNNKEL (reference sequence).

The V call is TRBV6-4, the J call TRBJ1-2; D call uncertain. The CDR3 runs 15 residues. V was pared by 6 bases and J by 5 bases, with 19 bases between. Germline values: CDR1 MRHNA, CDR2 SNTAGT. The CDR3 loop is CASRPTPGGGYGYTF. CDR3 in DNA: TGTGCCAGCAGACCAACCCCGGGAGGCGGATATGGCTACACCTTC.

DNA of the CDR3: TGCGCCAGCAGCGACCCGACAGGGACCGGCAATGAGCAGTTCTTC. It specifies CASSDPTGTGNEQFF. This chain links TRBV5-1 with TRBJ2-1; 7 nucleotides match TRBD1. The length of the CDR3 is 15 residues. V shed 4 bases, J shed 6 bases, and the junction held 10 bases outside the gene matches. CDR1 SGHRS and CDR2 YFSETQ come from the germline V gene.

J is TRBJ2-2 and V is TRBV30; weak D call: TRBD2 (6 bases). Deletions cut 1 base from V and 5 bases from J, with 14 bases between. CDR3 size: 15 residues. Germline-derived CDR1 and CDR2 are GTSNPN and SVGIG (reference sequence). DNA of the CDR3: TGTGCCTGGAGTGGGAGGGGCAGGGAGACCGGGGAGCTGTTTTTT. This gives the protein CAWSGRGRETGELFF. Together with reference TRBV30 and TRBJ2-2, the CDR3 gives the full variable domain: SQTIHQWPATLVQPVGSPLSLECTVEGTSNPNLYWYRQAAGRGLQLLFYSVGIGQISSEVPQNLSASRPQDRQFILSSKKLLLSDSGFYLCAWSGRGRETGELFFGEGSRLTVL.

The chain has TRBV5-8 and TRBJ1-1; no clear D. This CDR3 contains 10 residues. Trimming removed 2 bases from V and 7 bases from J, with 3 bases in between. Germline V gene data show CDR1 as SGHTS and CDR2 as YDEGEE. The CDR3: CASSFIEAFF. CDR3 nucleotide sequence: TGTGCCAGCAGCTTTATTGAAGCTTTCTTT.

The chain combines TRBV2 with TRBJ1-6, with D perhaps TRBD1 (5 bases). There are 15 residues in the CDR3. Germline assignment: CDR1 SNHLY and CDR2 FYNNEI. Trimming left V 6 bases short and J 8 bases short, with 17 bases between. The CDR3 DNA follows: TGTGCCAGCAGCGGTAGTATGCGGGGGGATTCACCCCTCCACTTT. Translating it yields CASSGSMRGDSPLHF.

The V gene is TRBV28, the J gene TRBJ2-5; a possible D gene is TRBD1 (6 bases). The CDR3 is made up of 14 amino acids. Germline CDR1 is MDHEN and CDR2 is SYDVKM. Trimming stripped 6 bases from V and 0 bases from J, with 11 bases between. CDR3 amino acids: CASSPGTYQETQYF. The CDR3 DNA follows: TGTGCCAGCAGCCCTGGGACATACCAAGAGACCCAGTACTTC.

This chain's CDR3 is CASSPRPGHNEAFF. In DNA form, the CDR3 reads TGTGCCAGCAGTCCACGGCCGGGACATAATGAAGCTTTCTTT. The V and J genes are TRBV6-5 and TRBJ1-1; D possibly corresponds to TRBD1 (6 bases). Trimming cost V 5 bases and J 7 bases, with 17 bases left between them. From germline, CDR1 is MNHEY and CDR2 SVGAGI. The CDR3 contains 14 residues.

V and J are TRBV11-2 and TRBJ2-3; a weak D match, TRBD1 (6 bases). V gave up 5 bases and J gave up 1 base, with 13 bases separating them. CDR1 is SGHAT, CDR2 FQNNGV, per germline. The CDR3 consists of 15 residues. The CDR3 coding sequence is TGTGCCAGCAGCCCTCAGGGGTACGGCACAGATACGCAGTATTTT. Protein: CASSPQGYGTDTQYF.

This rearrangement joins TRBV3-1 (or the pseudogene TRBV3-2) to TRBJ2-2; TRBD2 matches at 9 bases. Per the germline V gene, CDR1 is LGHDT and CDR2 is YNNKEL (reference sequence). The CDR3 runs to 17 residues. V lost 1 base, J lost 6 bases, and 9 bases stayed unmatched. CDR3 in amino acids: CASSQVHSGGGAGELFF. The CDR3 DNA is TGTGCCAGCAGCCAAGTCCACTCCGGCGGGGGGGCCGGGGAGCTGTTTTTT.

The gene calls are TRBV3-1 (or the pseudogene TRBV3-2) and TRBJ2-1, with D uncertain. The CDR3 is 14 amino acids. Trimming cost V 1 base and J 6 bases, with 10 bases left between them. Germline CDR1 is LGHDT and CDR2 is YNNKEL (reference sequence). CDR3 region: CASSQVAIGNEQFF. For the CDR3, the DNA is TGTGCCAGCAGCCAAGTAGCTATCGGCAATGAGCAGTTCTTC.

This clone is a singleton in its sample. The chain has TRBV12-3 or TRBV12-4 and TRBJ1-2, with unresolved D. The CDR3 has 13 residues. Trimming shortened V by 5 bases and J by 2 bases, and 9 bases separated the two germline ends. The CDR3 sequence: CASSPTQNYGYTF. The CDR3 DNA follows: TGTGCCAGCAGTCCGACACAAAACTATGGCTACACCTTC.